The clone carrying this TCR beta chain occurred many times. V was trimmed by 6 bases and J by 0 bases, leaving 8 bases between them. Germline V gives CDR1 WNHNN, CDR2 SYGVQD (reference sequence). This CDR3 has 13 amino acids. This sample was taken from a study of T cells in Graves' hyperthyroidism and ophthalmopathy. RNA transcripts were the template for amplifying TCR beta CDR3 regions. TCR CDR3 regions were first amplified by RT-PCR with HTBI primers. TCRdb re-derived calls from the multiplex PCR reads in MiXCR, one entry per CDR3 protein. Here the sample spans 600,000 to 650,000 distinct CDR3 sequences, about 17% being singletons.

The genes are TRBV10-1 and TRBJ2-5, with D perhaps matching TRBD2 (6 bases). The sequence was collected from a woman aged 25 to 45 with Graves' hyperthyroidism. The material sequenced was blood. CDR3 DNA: TGCGCCAGCAGCCGGGACTACCAAGAGACCCAGTACTTC. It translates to CASSRDYQETQYF.